Listed below are T cell receptor beta chains from one sample, sequenced in a study of blood T cells in healthy people across ages. TCRdb ran MiXCR on the 5' RACE reads and lists one entry per CDR3 protein. The table lists 1,500,000 or so distinct CDR3 sequences, around 55% of them singletons, with 6.5% to 8.5% in the top ten. What was sequenced was blood. These receptors were taken from a man between 18 and 35 years old in good health. Both conserved end residues are part of each CDR3. The D gene is left open where the match is weak. Not every row has a clone size; where given, it reads once, few, many or a size class.

J gene,V gene,clone size,D gene,CDR3 protein,CDR3 DNA
TRBJ2-7,TRBV9,NA,TRBD1,CASGGQGAAYEQYF,TGTGCCAGCGGGGGACAGGGGGCGGCCTACGAGCAGTACTTC
TRBJ1-2,TRBV10-3,NA,TRBD1,CAISAPGGGYGYTF,TGTGCCATCAGTGCTCCAGGGGGCGGCTATGGCTACACCTTC
TRBJ1-2,TRBV7-9,NA,NA,CASSFPGNYNYGYTF,TGTGCCAGCAGCTTTCCAGGGAACTATAACTATGGCTACACCTTC
TRBJ2-2,TRBV20-1,NA,NA,CSGTAPNTGELFF,TGCAGTGGGACTGCGCCGAACACCGGGGAGCTGTTTTTT
TRBJ2-7,TRBV6-1,NA,TRBD2,CASSEALKSGSRYEQYF,TGTGCCAGCAGTGAAGCGCTTAAGAGCGGGAGCAGGTACGAGCAGTACTTC
TRBJ2-3,TRBV2,NA,NA,CASTTAFQYF,TGTGCCAGCACGACAGCTTTTCAGTATTTT
TRBJ2-3,TRBV7-7,NA,TRBD1,CASSVGQGRADTQYF,TGTGCCAGCAGCGTCGGACAGGGCAGGGCAGATACGCAGTATTTT
TRBJ2-7,TRBV6-6,few,NA,CASSFLDYEQYF,TGTGCCAGCAGTTTCCTTGACTACGAGCAGTACTTC
TRBJ1-1,TRBV2,NA,NA,CASSGRTVEAFF,TGTGCCAGCAGTGGACGGACCGTTGAAGCTTTCTTT
TRBJ2-3,TRBV4-3,NA,NA,CASSRAETPSTDTQYF,TGCGCCAGCAGTAGGGCGGAAACCCCTAGCACAGATACGCAGTATTTT
TRBJ2-3,TRBV27,NA,NA,CASSSRGDNTQYF,TGTGCCAGCAGTTCCAGAGGAGACAATACGCAGTATTTT
TRBJ1-4,TRBV15,NA,TRBD1,CATSGRTGSEEKLFF,TGTGCCACCAGCGGGAGGACAGGTTCGGAAGAAAAACTGTTTTTT
TRBJ2-2,TRBV11-3,few,NA,CASSPDGANTGELFF,TGTGCCAGCAGCCCCGACGGAGCGAACACCGGGGAGTTGTTTTTT
TRBJ1-2,TRBV7-2,NA,NA,CASSLGREVNYGYTF,TGTGCCAGCAGCTTAGGGCGGGAGGTCAACTATGGCTACACCTTC
TRBJ1-5,TRBV10-3,NA,TRBD1,CAISDRTGGNQPQHF,TGTGCCATCAGTGATCGGACAGGGGGCAATCAGCCCCAGCATTTT
TRBJ1-4,TRBV6-6,NA,NA,CASRGVLGEKLFF,TGTGCCAGCAGGGGAGTGCTAGGGGAAAAACTGTTTTTT
TRBJ2-3,TRBV9,many,NA,CASSNIRLPRGTDTQYF,TGTGCCAGCAGCAACATCAGGTTACCTAGGGGCACAGATACGCAGTATTTT
TRBJ2-1,TRBV12-3/TRBV12-4,NA,TRBD2,CASIRGTSGSNEQFF,TGTGCCAGCATTAGGGGGACTAGCGGGAGTAATGAGCAGTTCTTC
TRBJ2-2,TRBV15,few,NA,CATSTNAVTGELFF,TGTGCCACCAGCACTAACGCGGTGACCGGGGAGCTGTTTTTT
TRBJ2-3,TRBV12-3/TRBV12-4,NA,NA,CASIPNTPTDTQYF,TGTGCCAGTATCCCCAATACTCCCACAGATACGCAGTATTTT
TRBJ2-7,TRBV27,many,NA,CASSDRFSYEQYF,TGTGCCAGCAGCGATCGGTTCTCCTACGAGCAGTACTTC